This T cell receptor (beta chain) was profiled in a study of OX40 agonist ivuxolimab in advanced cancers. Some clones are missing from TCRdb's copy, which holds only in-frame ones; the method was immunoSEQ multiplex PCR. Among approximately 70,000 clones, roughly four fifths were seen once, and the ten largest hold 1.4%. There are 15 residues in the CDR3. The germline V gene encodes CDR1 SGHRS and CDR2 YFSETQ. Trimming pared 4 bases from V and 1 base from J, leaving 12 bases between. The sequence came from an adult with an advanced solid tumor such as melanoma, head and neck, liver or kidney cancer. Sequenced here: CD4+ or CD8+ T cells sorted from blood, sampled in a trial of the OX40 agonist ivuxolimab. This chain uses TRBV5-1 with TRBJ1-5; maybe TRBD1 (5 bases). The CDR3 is CASSPGGTSNQPQHF. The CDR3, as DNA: TGCGCCAGCAGCCCGGGGGGTACGAGCAATCAGCCCCAGCATTTT.